One sample yielded the 29 T cell receptor beta chains listed below, sequenced in a study of cytotoxic CD8 clonotypes in ibrutinib-treated CLL. Here immunoSEQ multiplex PCR was the method, and the copy in TCRdb shows in-frame clones only, minus some. The sample has about 160,000 clones, under 90% seen once; the top ten hold about 4.5%. Here the sequenced sample was PBMCs, taken after 24 months of ibrutinib treatment. The source is a human donor with chronic lymphocytic leukemia.

The V gene is TRBV19, the J gene TRBJ1-1, with no clear D. Germline CDR1 is LNHDA and CDR2 is SQIVND (reference sequence). V was cut by 4 bases and J by 4 bases, with 7 bases left in between. CDR3 length: 12 amino acids. The CDR3 nucleotides are TGTGCCAGTAGTAGGGTACCCACTGAAGCTTTCTTT. The encoded protein is CASSRVPTEAFF.

With regard to this clone: Distinct nucleotide sequences in the sample also encode this CDR3. The chain links TRBV19 to TRBJ2-7, with 9 bases lining up with TRBD1. The V segment lost 5 bases and the J segment 1 base; nucleotides outside the gene matches: 3. This CDR3 spans 14 amino acids. Germline assignment: CDR1 LNHDA and CDR2 SQIVND (reference sequence). The CDR3 nucleotides are TGTGCCAGTAGTGCCGGGACAGGGTCCTACGAGCAGTACTTC. It encodes CASSAGTGSYEQYF.

A single count supports this clone. This chain connects TRBV5-1 to TRBJ2-2, with unresolved D. Trimming took 1 base from V and 5 from J, leaving 9 bases between them. CDR1 SGHRS and CDR2 YFSETQ come from the germline V gene. This CDR3 comprises 14 residues. In DNA form, the CDR3 reads TGCGCCAGCAGCTTGATGTCGGTTACCGGGGAGCTGTTTTTT. Its protein is CASSLMSVTGELFF.

The chain carries TRBV5-1 and TRBJ2-7, with 10 bases identical to TRBD2. Germline V gene sequence: CDR1 SGHRS, CDR2 YFSETQ. This CDR3 region has 15 residues. The ends lost 4 bases at V and 1 base at J; junction bases unmatched: 5. CDR3 in amino acids: CASSPLAGSSYEQYF. The DNA of the CDR3 is TGCGCCAGCAGCCCACTAGCGGGGAGTTCCTACGAGCAGTACTTC.

This chain joins TRBV7-2 and TRBJ2-3; 8 bases line up with TRBD2. Germline values: CDR1 SGHTA, CDR2 FQGNSA. The CDR3 has 15 residues. V lost 7 bases, J lost 3 bases, and 9 bases stayed unmatched. This CDR3 is CASTPGGGRTDTQYF. CDR3 bases: TGTGCCAGCACCCCCGGGGGGGGTCGGACAGATACGCAGTATTTT.

The J gene is TRBJ2-3, the V gene TRBV6-1, with D unclear. The CDR3 extends over 15 amino acids. Looked up from germline, CDR1 is MNHNS and CDR2 is SASEGT. V gave up 6 bases and J gave up 8 bases, with 21 bases separating them. The CDR3 DNA reads as TGTGCCAGCAGCAGAAGCGCAGTTTGGGTCGGTACGCAGTATTTT. This sequence encodes CASSRSAVWVGTQYF.

The rearrangement joins TRBV11-2 to TRBJ2-6; no reliable D call. Germline CDR1 SGHAT, CDR2 FQNNGV. Trimming cost V 0 bases and J 0 bases, with 18 bases left between them. The CDR3 runs to 20 residues. The CDR3 region has the DNA TGTGCCAGCAGCTTAGAAGGTGGTTGGCGGTCCCACTCTGGGGCCAACGTCCTGACTTTC. It is translated as CASSLEGGWRSHSGANVLTF. The full variable domain, with the rest looked up from reference TRBV11-2 and TRBJ2-6, is EAGVAQSPRYKIIEKRQSVAFWCNPISGHATLYWYQQILGQGPKLLIQFQNNGVVDDSQLPKDRFSAERLKGVDSTLKIQPAKLEDSAVYLCASSLEGGWRSHSGANVLTFGAGSRLTVL.

The rearrangement links TRBV9 to TRBJ2-7; D gene unclear. This CDR3 spans 14 amino acids. V gave up 0 bases and J gave up 3 bases, with 10 bases separating them. Per the germline V gene, CDR1 is SGDLS and CDR2 is YYNGEE. In nucleotides, the CDR3 is TGTGCCAGCAGCGTAGGGCCCAGTAACTACGAGCAGTACTTC. This gives the protein CASSVGPSNYEQYF.

V usage is TRBV28 and J usage is TRBJ2-7; the D gene is possibly TRBD2 (6 bases). Looked up from germline, CDR1 is MDHEN and CDR2 is SYDVKM. The V gene lost 2 bases and the J gene lost 7 bases, with 9 bases spanning the gap. This CDR3 contains 12 residues. The CDR3 nucleotides read TGTGCCAGCAGTTTAGGAGGGGATGAGCAGTACTTC. This codes for CASSLGGDEQYF. Filled out from reference TRBV28 and TRBJ2-7, the complete variable domain reads DVKVTQSSRYLVKRTGEKVFLECVQDMDHENMFWYRQDPGLGLRLIYFSYDVKMKEKGDIPEGYSVSREKKERFSLILESASTNQTSMYLCASSLGGDEQYFGPGTRLTVT.

Remarks on this clone: This sample includes further DNA sequences coding for the same CDR3. The chain uses TRBV7-3 and TRBJ1-1, with a possible D match to TRBD1 (5 bases). Germline-derived CDR1 and CDR2 are SGHTA and FQGTGA. The CDR3 is 12 residues long. The germline V and J ends were trimmed by 5 bases and 4 bases, with 8 bases remaining between them. The CDR3 DNA follows: TGTGCCAGCAGCCCCGGGGGCACTGAAGCTTTCTTT. As protein: CASSPGGTEAFF.

Details on this clone: Germline and junction disagree at one end, which may indicate a read error. V is TRBV28 and J is TRBJ1-1; possible D gene TRBD1, 6 bases. CDR3 length: 14 residues. Germline loops: CDR1 MDHEN, CDR2 SYDVKM. The DNA of the CDR3 is TGTGCCAGCAGTGGTCCTGGGACACGGAGCTATGTAGGATTT. Amino acid sequence: CASSGPGTRSYVGF. Complete variable domain (other parts from reference TRBV28 and TRBJ1-1): DVKVTQSSRYLVKRTGEKVFLECVQDMDHENMFWYRQDPGLGLRLIYFSYDVKMKEKGDIPEGYSVSREKKERFSLILESASTNQTSMYLCASSGPGTRSYVGFGQGTRLTVV.

The CDR3 region is CASSPGQGPSYEQYF. The CDR3, as DNA: TGCGCCAGCAGCCCGGGACAGGGGCCCTCCTACGAGCAGTACTTC. The chain combines TRBV4-1 with TRBJ2-7, with 10 positions matching TRBD1. The V and J ends lost 4 bases and 0 bases, in that order; junction bases with no gene match: 3. The CDR3 sequence is 15 residues long. In germline, CDR1 is MGHRA, CDR2 YSYEKL.

The rearrangement uses TRBV6-1 and TRBJ2-5; 7 bases match TRBD1. The J segment lost 2 bases and the V segment lost 2 bases, leaving 11 bases of the junction unmatched. The CDR3 spans 17 residues. The germline V gene encodes CDR1 MNHNS and CDR2 SASEGT. CDR3 in DNA: TGTGCCAGCAGTGAATTTACCGGGACAGCAACACAAGAGACCCAGTACTTC. Protein product: CASSEFTGTATQETQYF.

The chain is built from TRBV5-4 and TRBJ2-5; D is possibly TRBD1 (5 bases). With 1 base removed from V and 5 bases from J, the gap between germline ends came to 18 bases. CDR3 length: 16 residues. Germline CDR1 reads SGHNT; CDR2 reads YYREEE (reference sequence). The CDR3 nucleotides read TGTGCCAGCAGCTTGTATGGCACAGGAACATTGGAGACCCAGTACTTC. Amino acid sequence: CASSLYGTGTLETQYF.

The genes are TRBV6-1 and TRBJ1-1, with D unresolved. Germline loops: CDR1 MNHNS, CDR2 SASEGT. The V end lost 2 bases, the J end lost 3 bases, and 19 bases lay between the germline ends. The CDR3 loop spans 17 amino acids. The CDR3 is CASSESARTWRDTEAFF. The DNA for the CDR3 is TGTGCCAGCAGTGAATCCGCCAGAACCTGGAGAGACACTGAAGCTTTCTTT.

V gene TRBV18 combines with J gene TRBJ1-2; TRBD1 matches 8 bases. J was trimmed by 3 bases and V by 2 bases; bases with no gene match: 5. The germline gives CDR1 KGHSH, CDR2 LQKENI. This CDR3 comprises 15 residues. As DNA, the CDR3 is TGTGCCAGCTCACCAAACCCGGGACAGGACTATGGCTACACCTTC. This codes for CASSPNPGQDYGYTF.

The gene calls are TRBV12-5 and TRBJ1-2; possible D gene TRBD1, 5 bases. The V gene lost 4 bases and the J gene lost 0 bases, with 21 bases spanning the gap. Germline V CDR1 and CDR2: LGHNT, FRNRAP. The CDR3 spans 18 residues. CDR3 in DNA: TGTGCTAGTGGTTGGGGCCTGGAGGGGTACGAATCTAACTATGGCTACACCTTC. As protein: CASGWGLEGYESNYGYTF.

J is TRBJ2-7 and V is TRBV9; 10 nucleotides align to TRBD1. The CDR3 runs to 13 residues. The V gene end was trimmed by 4 bases and the J gene end by 5 bases; junction bases not matched to a gene: 3. CDR1 is SGDLS, CDR2 YYNGEE, per germline. CDR3 protein: CASSPGQGNEQYF. For the CDR3, the DNA is TGTGCCAGCAGCCCGGGACAGGGGAACGAGCAGTACTTC.

The J gene is TRBJ2-4, the V gene TRBV5-6; a possible D gene is TRBD2 (6 bases). The CDR3 spans 14 residues. The V gene's germline CDR1 is SGHDT and CDR2 YYEEEE. Trimming left V 3 bases short and J 9 bases short, with 16 bases between. In DNA form, the CDR3 reads TGTGCCAGCAGCTCCAAGGAGACTAGGGGCATTCAGTACTTC. It encodes CASSSKETRGIQYF.

The chain joins TRBV5-5 to TRBJ2-2; weak D call: TRBD1 (6 bases). CDR1 is SGHKS and CDR2 is YYEKEE in the germline V gene (reference sequence). Trimming stripped 2 bases from V and 1 base from J, with 9 bases between. The length of the CDR3 is 15 residues. CDR3 bases: TGTGCCAGCAGCTTAACAGGGATGAACACCGGGGAGCTGTTTTTT. The encoded protein is CASSLTGMNTGELFF. The variable domain in full, completed from reference TRBV5-5 and TRBJ2-2, reads DAGVTQSPTHLIKTRGQQVTLRCSPISGHKSVSWYQQVLGQGPQFIFQYYEKEERGRGNFPDRFSARQFPNYSSELNVNALLLGDSALYLCASSLTGMNTGELFFGEGSRLTVL.

The V and J genes are TRBV2 and TRBJ1-4; maybe TRBD1 (5 bases). V shed 2 bases and J shed 7 bases, with 14 bases lying between them. The CDR3 totals 15 residues. Germline-derived CDR1 and CDR2 are SNHLY and FYNNEI. The CDR3 bases are TGTGCCAGCAGTGAATTTGGGGGGTTGGGTGAAAAACTGTTTTTT. Its protein is CASSEFGGLGEKLFF.

Only one count was recorded for this clone. The CDR3 region is CASSVLSGEAFF. CDR3 nucleotide sequence: TGTGCCAGCAGCGTTCTTTCTGGGGAAGCTTTCTTT. The V gene is TRBV9, the J gene TRBJ1-1, with unresolved D. V lost 2 bases, J lost 8 bases, and 10 bases lay in between. The CDR3 is made up of 12 amino acids. The germline V gene encodes CDR1 SGDLS and CDR2 YYNGEE.

This clone was detected only once. The chain employs TRBV28 and TRBJ2-7; D remains ambiguous. The V and J ends lost 4 bases and 2 bases respectively, with 15 bases between them. CDR1 is MDHEN, CDR2 SYDVKM, per germline. The CDR3 is made up of 15 amino acids. CDR3 nucleotides: TGTGCCAGCAGTTATAAGGGCTGGATGACCTACGAGCAGTACTTC. This sequence encodes CASSYKGWMTYEQYF.

This clone was seen just once. This chain joins TRBV9 and TRBJ2-7, with 7 bases aligning to TRBD1. Trimming cost V 3 bases and J 4 bases; bases outside gene matches: 7. The CDR3 is 14 residues long. The V gene's germline CDR1 is SGDLS and CDR2 YYNGEE. This chain's CDR3 is CASSEGTARYEQYF. Here the CDR3 DNA reads TGTGCCAGCAGCGAGGGGACAGCAAGGTACGAGCAGTACTTC.

This clone was seen only once. The gene calls are TRBV5-8 and TRBJ1-4, with a weak D call TRBD1 (5 bases). This CDR3 spans 14 amino acids. Trimming removed 5 bases from V and 7 bases from J, with 15 bases in between. Germline assignment: CDR1 SGHTS and CDR2 YDEGEE. CDR3 residues: CASSPGGVREKLFF. Here the CDR3 DNA reads TGTGCCAGCAGTCCCGGGGGGGTGCGTGAAAAACTGTTTTTT. The whole variable domain, remainder taken from reference TRBV5-8 and TRBJ1-4, is EAGVTQSPTHLIKTRGQQATLRCSPISGHTSVYWYQQALGLGLQFLLWYDEGEERNRGNFPPRFSGRQFPNYSSELNVNALELEDSALYLCASSPGGVREKLFFGSGTQLSVL.

This clone occurred once. The V gene is TRBV5-1, the J gene TRBJ1-1; 7 nucleotides align to TRBD1. Per germline, CDR1 SGHRS and CDR2 YFSETQ. J was trimmed by 5 bases and V by 0 bases; bases with no gene match: 7. This CDR3 is 15 amino acids long. CDR3 protein: CASSLVTGARTEAFF. CDR3 nucleotides: TGCGCCAGCAGCTTGGTTACAGGGGCCAGAACTGAAGCTTTCTTT.

This clone was picked up one time. This rearrangement joins TRBV28 to TRBJ1-5; D is possibly TRBD1 (6 bases). Per the germline V gene, CDR1 is MDHEN and CDR2 is SYDVKM. CDR3 length: 15 amino acids. V was cut by 6 bases and J by 2 bases, with 14 bases left in between. The CDR3 region is CASRTGGLGNQPQHF. The CDR3 coding sequence is TGTGCCAGCAGGACGGGGGGGCTGGGCAATCAGCCCCAGCATTTT.

The rearrangement joins TRBV5-6 to TRBJ2-7; 11 positions match TRBD1. V lost 0 bases to trimming and J lost 7 bases; unmatched junction nucleotides: 9. Germline V gives CDR1 SGHDT, CDR2 YYEEEE. The CDR3 runs to 16 residues. CDR3 in amino acids: CASSLASDRGRREQYF. For the CDR3, the DNA is TGTGCCAGCAGCTTGGCCTCGGACAGGGGGCGGCGTGAGCAGTACTTC.

The chain joins TRBV4-3 to TRBJ2-5, with D possibly TRBD1 on 5 matching bases. Germline loops: CDR1 LGHNA, CDR2 YSLEER. Trimming removed 0 bases from V and 1 base from J, with 15 bases in between. This CDR3 has 17 residues. The DNA for the CDR3 is TGCGCCAGCAGCCAAGATCGGATAGGACACCTCCAAGAGACCCAGTACTTC. Translating it yields CASSQDRIGHLQETQYF.